A single sample gave rise to the 22 T cell receptor beta chains below, sequenced in a study of blood T cell repertoires in COVID-19. Measured with immunoSEQ multiplex PCR; TCRdb has only the in-frame clones, and not every one. This table holds under 35,000 clones, over 75% found once. The source material was peripheral blood. The receptor set was obtained from a human donor in a cohort sampled during active COVID-19.

This chain connects TRBV27 to TRBJ2-1; 13 nucleotides line up with TRBD2. This CDR3 spans 16 amino acids. J was trimmed by 2 bases and V by 6 bases; bases with no gene match: 4. The germline CDR1 and CDR2 sequences are MNHEY and SMNVEV (reference sequence). CDR3 nucleotide sequence: TGTGCCAGCAGCAAGGGACTAGCGGGACCCTACAATGAGCAGTTCTTC. Translating gives CASSKGLAGPYNEQFF.

The V and J genes are TRBV3-1 (or the pseudogene TRBV3-2) and TRBJ2-4, with D possibly matching TRBD1 (6 bases). The CDR3 sequence is 19 residues long. V was clipped by 7 bases and J by 0 bases, with 25 bases between them. Per germline, CDR1 LGHDT and CDR2 YNNKEL (reference sequence). In DNA form, the CDR3 reads TGTGCCAGCACCCCCACCCTCTGGGGGCAACACATAGCCAAAAACATTCAGTACTTC. Protein product: CASTPTLWGQHIAKNIQYF.

V usage is TRBV10-2 and J usage is TRBJ2-5; 7 positions agree with TRBD1. The CDR3 is made up of 14 amino acids. Germline CDR1 reads WSHSY; CDR2 reads SAAADI. Losses at the gene ends were 3 bases for V and 5 bases for J; bases not matched to a gene: 6. The CDR3 DNA is TGCGCCAGCAGTGACACAGGGGTTGGGGAGACCCAGTACTTC. Encoded protein: CASSDTGVGETQYF.

The chain has TRBV6-5 and TRBJ1-6, with D hard to call. CDR3 size: 15 residues. The V gene lost 7 bases and the J gene lost 5 bases, with 15 bases spanning the gap. Germline CDR1 and CDR2: MNHEY and SVGAGI. CDR3 protein: CASTDGNINNSPLHF. The CDR3 nucleotides are TGTGCCAGCACCGACGGGAACATTAATAATTCACCCCTCCACTTT.

This sequence joins TRBV6-6 and TRBJ2-6; no reliable D call. The CDR3 has 14 amino acids. With 2 bases removed from V and 4 bases from J, the gap between germline ends came to 6 bases. Germline CDR1 is MNHNY and CDR2 is SVGAGI (reference sequence). Here the CDR3 DNA reads TGTGCCAGCAGTTACCTATCAGGGGCCAACGTCCTGACTTTC. It yields the protein CASSYLSGANVLTF.

The rearrangement joins TRBV3-1 (or the pseudogene TRBV3-2) to TRBJ2-1, with D possibly being TRBD2 (6 bases). This CDR3 is built from 17 residues. Trimming took off 2 bases at V and 12 bases at J, with 26 bases between the two ends. CDR1 is LGHDT, CDR2 YNNKEL, per germline (reference sequence). The CDR3 nucleotides are TGTGCCAGCAGCCAAACAGCTCCCCTAGGACTACCCGGGGGGCAGTTCTTC. Translating it yields CASSQTAPLGLPGGQFF.

The chain links TRBV5-6 to TRBJ1-6; perhaps TRBD1 as D (5 bases). CDR1 and CDR2 (germline): SGHDT, YYEEEE. Trimming removed 3 bases at V and 4 bases at J, with 11 bases between. The CDR3 runs to 15 residues. CDR3 sequence reads: CASSSAGRYNSPLHF. CDR3 coding DNA: TGTGCCAGCAGCTCAGCAGGGCGATATAATTCACCCCTCCACTTT. The entire variable domain, with the rest obtained from reference TRBV5-6 and TRBJ1-6, is as follows: DAGVTQSPTHLIKTRGQQVTLRCSPKSGHDTVSWYQQALGQGPQFIFQYYEEEERQRGNFPDRFSGHQFPNYSSELNVNALLLGDSALYLCASSSAGRYNSPLHFGNGTRLTVT.

This clone appeared a few times. This chain joins TRBV6-2 or TRBV6-3 and TRBJ1-2; D gene ambiguous. The germline gives CDR1 MNHEY, CDR2 SVGEGT. There are 14 residues in the CDR3. Trimming took off 5 bases at V and 5 bases at J, with 15 bases between the two ends. CDR3: CASSDMPPGYGYTF. The CDR3 region has the DNA TGTGCCAGCAGTGATATGCCGCCAGGATATGGCTACACCTTC.

The chain carries TRBV3-1 (or the pseudogene TRBV3-2) and TRBJ2-5, with 12 bases matching TRBD2. The CDR3 has 15 amino acids. The V gene's germline CDR1 is LGHDT and CDR2 YNNKEL (reference sequence). V shed 5 bases and J 5 bases; nucleotides not matched to a gene: 6. In DNA, the CDR3 is TGTGCCAGCAGCAAGGGACTAGCGGGTTCGGAGACCCAGTACTTC. Translating gives CASSKGLAGSETQYF.

This sequence joins TRBV6-6 and TRBJ1-6; D may be TRBD1 (5 bases). Deletions cut 2 bases from V and 8 bases from J, with 7 bases between. The CDR3 spans 13 residues. The germline V gene encodes CDR1 MNHNY and CDR2 SVGAGI (reference sequence). The CDR3 nucleotides read TGTGCCAGCAGTTACAGGGGTGATTCACCCCTCCACTTT. Translating it yields CASSYRGDSPLHF.

The gene calls are TRBV4-2 and TRBJ2-7; 11 bases align to TRBD1. The germline V gene has CDR1 LGHNA and CDR2 YNFKEQ. With 1 base clipped from V and 4 bases from J, the junction kept 3 bases outside the gene matches. There are 15 residues in the CDR3. CDR3 in amino acids: CASSQGTGGVYEQYF. CDR3 bases: TGTGCCAGCAGCCAAGGGACAGGGGGCGTTTACGAGCAGTACTTC.

V and J are TRBV15 and TRBJ2-2; TRBD2 matches 8 bases. CDR1 is LNHNV and CDR2 is YYDKDF in the germline V gene (reference sequence). The J segment lost 3 bases and the V segment lost 6 bases, leaving 6 bases of the junction unmatched. This CDR3 region has 15 residues. As DNA, the CDR3 is TGTGCCACCAGAGACGGGGGGGATGACACCGGGGAGCTGTTTTTT. Residues: CATRDGGDDTGELFF.

V and J are TRBV5-8 and TRBJ1-1; the D is unclear. V was trimmed by 7 bases and J by 2 bases, leaving 21 bases between them. Germline values: CDR1 SGHTS, CDR2 YDEGEE. This CDR3 has 16 residues. The CDR3 sequence: CASPGETRVLNTEAFF. In DNA, the CDR3 is TGTGCCAGCCCGGGTGAAACGAGGGTATTAAACACTGAAGCTTTCTTT. Looking up the rest from reference TRBV5-8 and TRBJ1-1 gives the full variable domain: EAGVTQSPTHLIKTRGQQATLRCSPISGHTSVYWYQQALGLGLQFLLWYDEGEERNRGNFPPRFSGRQFPNYSSELNVNALELEDSALYLCASPGETRVLNTEAFFGQGTRLTVV.

The rearrangement joins TRBV19 to TRBJ2-3; the D is unclear. The CDR3 covers 15 residues. Germline CDR1 LNHDA, CDR2 SQIVND (reference sequence). Trimming stripped 4 bases from V and 1 base from J, with 12 bases between. The CDR3 DNA follows: TGTGCCAGTAGTACCATGGTCGTAGGCACAGATACGCAGTATTTT. Amino acids: CASSTMVVGTDTQYF.

The chain is built from TRBV3-1 (or the pseudogene TRBV3-2) and TRBJ2-7, with a tentative D call TRBD1 (6 bases). The CDR3 runs 19 residues. Germline V lookup: CDR1 LGHDT, CDR2 YNNKEL (reference sequence). V lost 0 bases and J 0 bases, leaving 21 bases between the germline ends. CDR3 region: CASSQDPRPTGQPSYEQYF. DNA of the CDR3: TGTGCCAGCAGCCAAGACCCACGACCGACAGGTCAACCCTCCTACGAGCAGTACTTC.

The chain has TRBV11-2 and TRBJ1-1; D uncertain. The V end was cut by 5 bases, the J end by 11 bases, with 15 bases between. The CDR3 is 12 residues long. Germline V gene sequence: CDR1 SGHAT, CDR2 FQNNGV. The CDR3 loop reads CASSPAGLLAFF. In DNA form, the CDR3 reads TGTGCCAGCAGCCCCGCGGGCCTTTTGGCTTTCTTT. Filled out from reference TRBV11-2 and TRBJ1-1, the complete variable domain reads EAGVAQSPRYKIIEKRQSVAFWCNPISGHATLYWYQQILGQGPKLLIQFQNNGVVDDSQLPKDRFSAERLKGVDSTLKIQPAKLEDSAVYLCASSPAGLLAFFGQGTRLTVV.

The V gene is TRBV5-1, the J gene TRBJ1-3; 7 bases agree with TRBD1. CDR1 and CDR2 (germline): SGHRS, YFSETQ. The CDR3 has 16 residues. V shed 4 bases and J 0 bases; nucleotides not matched to a gene: 7. In nucleotides, the CDR3 is TGCGCCAGCAGCCGAGGGACAGATAGCTCTGGAAACACCATATATTTT. Amino acid sequence: CASSRGTDSSGNTIYF. Together with reference TRBV5-1 and TRBJ1-3, the CDR3 gives the full variable domain: KAGVTQTPRYLIKTRGQQVTLSCSPISGHRSVSWYQQTPGQGLQFLFEYFSETQRNKGNFPGRFSGRQFSNSRSEMNVSTLELGDSALYLCASSRGTDSSGNTIYFGEGSWLTVV.

A single count supports this clone. This chain links TRBV23-1 with TRBJ1-5, with 9 bases identical to TRBD1. TRBV23-1 is annotated as an ORF whose role is uncertain. This CDR3 spans 16 amino acids. After removal of 4 bases from V and 3 bases from J, the junction contained 7 bases not matched to a gene. The CDR3 loop is CASSPNRTGANQPQHF. CDR3 nucleotide sequence: TGCGCCAGCAGTCCGAATCGGACAGGGGCCAATCAGCCCCAGCATTTT.

This clone was seen once. V and J are TRBV2 and TRBJ2-7; 10 bases align to TRBD2. The CDR3 sequence is 15 residues long. Germline CDR1 is SNHLY and CDR2 is FYNNEI. V was pared by 9 bases and J by 5 bases, with 13 bases of the junction left unmatched. The CDR3 protein is CASGKEASGGHEQYF. The CDR3, as DNA: TGTGCCAGTGGGAAGGAGGCTAGCGGGGGACACGAGCAGTACTTC.

The V gene is TRBV7-2, the J gene TRBJ1-2; TRBD1 matches 8 bases. Germline V CDR1 and CDR2: SGHTA, FQGNSA. Trimming removed 2 bases from V and 5 bases from J; junction bases left unmatched: 13. The CDR3 consists of 17 residues. The CDR3 here is CASSLQALQGAQYGYTF. Written as DNA, the CDR3 is TGTGCCAGCAGCTTACAGGCCCTTCAGGGGGCACAGTATGGCTACACCTTC.

This clone was picked up one time. CDR3: CASSSPGQVISGNTIYF. The CDR3 DNA reads TGTGCCAGCAGCAGCCCCGGACAGGTCATCTCTGGAAACACCATATATTTT. The V gene is TRBV5-4, the J gene TRBJ1-3; 7 nucleotides agree with TRBD1. After removal of 4 bases from V and 0 bases from J, the junction contained 10 bases not matched to a gene. Germline CDR1 is SGHNT and CDR2 is YYREEE (reference sequence). The CDR3 is 17 residues long.

The J gene is TRBJ1-2, the V gene TRBV27; D may be TRBD1 (6 bases). CDR1 is MNHEY and CDR2 is SMNVEV in the germline V gene (reference sequence). The CDR3 is made up of 17 amino acids. V dropped 6 bases and J dropped 4 bases, with 24 bases sitting between them. CDR3 bases: TGTGCCAGCAGAGGGGGGGACAAGGGGGAAAGAGGCTATGGCTACACCTTC. This codes for CASRGGDKGERGYGYTF.